This entry features one T cell receptor (beta chain) sequence. The antigen it recognizes is unknown. No qualities accompany the bases; no much larger clone lies one base away. All donors were healthy Caucasians. The twin cohort consisted of three pairs of female monozygotic twins, all aged roughly 18 to 29 years. Positive isolation kits from Invitrogen were used to isolate the CD4+ and CD8+ T cell populations. This sample was included in a study of identical twins (dated by TCRdb to the mid-2010s). Background for the entire study: The study deep-sequenced TCR alpha and beta repertoires from monozygotic twins, unrelated adults of various ages and cord blood to test whether fetal clonotypes persist. Replicate twin experiments were performed at different times using different library preparation protocols to rule out contamination. Overall study results and their limits: Because the same donors could not be followed over many years, the conclusions relied on cross-sectional statistical analysis. Fewer insertions were carried by abundant cord blood beta clonotypes; a weaker similar trend was observed in young adult naive repertoires, while no such trend was observed in memory repertoires. Compared with coincidental sharing between unrelated individuals, an excess of low generation-probability sequences was observed among out-of-frame TCR alpha sequences shared between twins. Invariant T cells such as MAIT and iNKT could partly confound zero-insertion analyses, although diverse VJ usage argued against such confounding for most clonotypes. Recombination models systematically underestimated out-of-frame TCR alpha sharing in monozygotic twins but agreed with sharing between unrelated individuals. The excess sharing between twins in beta out-of-frame sequences was weaker because fewer shared sequences reduced the signal-to-noise ratio.

The receptor library was made with 5' RACE. TCRdb shows the sequencer as Illumina HiSeq 2000. Template switching introduced a universal primer binding site; the final cDNA contained a unique molecular identifier, enabling accurate counting of TCR cDNA molecules. Specific primers in the conserved constant-segment region were used to synthesize first-strand cDNA for the TCR alpha and beta chains. To control for contamination, every cDNA library carried two barcodes: a SMART-Mk sample barcode plus Illumina barcodes. TruSeq adapter sequences along with Illumina sample barcodes were introduced in two successive PCR steps. The TCR alpha and beta cDNA libraries were sequenced on the Illumina HiSeq platform using custom primers. The study's processing was this. MiGEC was used to process raw reads and extract unique molecular identifiers, and MiXCR was used to find CDR3 positions. For each individual, recombination models were inferred using an EM algorithm with the repgenHMM and IGoR tools. The tcR package in R was used for shared clonotype analysis, with sharing normalized by the product of cloneset sizes. To study raw recombination free of thymic and clonal selection effects, out-of-frame nonproductive sequences were analyzed. TCRdb reworked the public reads: Q25 trimming with fastp, MiXCR clone assembly, productive beta chains retained. Rows are combined by CDR3 protein, so each entry shows the most common genes and DNA. Here the V and J calls rest on TCRdb's processing, not on the authors' analysis. The sample table lists some 500,000 distinct CDR3 sequences, approximately 14% of them with a count of one. Around 0.52% of the sample lies in the top ten.

These data were also filed under a second study, of yellow fever vaccine responses in identical twins. The second source states: According to the authors, the vaccine-induced T cell response in identical twins seemed to be partly convergent and partly specific to each individual. The study precisely tracked vaccine-responding T cell clones in identical twins.

The sequencing sample was made of CD4+ T cells sorted from blood. The sequence was obtained from a woman younger than 35 in good health.

The DNA is as follows: TGTGCCATCAGTGATTTTGATGAGCAGTTCTTC. The encoded protein is CAISDFDEQFF. The chain links TRBV10-3 with TRBJ2-1; no D gene is confidently identified. CDR1 and CDR2, per the germline V gene, are ENHRY and SYGVKD. V lost 3 bases and J lost 8 bases; the stretch between them is 5 bases long. The CDR3 sequence holds 11 residues, the cysteine and phenylalanine included. Of the read, only the CDR3 DNA is kept; its 33 bases are in frame from base 1.